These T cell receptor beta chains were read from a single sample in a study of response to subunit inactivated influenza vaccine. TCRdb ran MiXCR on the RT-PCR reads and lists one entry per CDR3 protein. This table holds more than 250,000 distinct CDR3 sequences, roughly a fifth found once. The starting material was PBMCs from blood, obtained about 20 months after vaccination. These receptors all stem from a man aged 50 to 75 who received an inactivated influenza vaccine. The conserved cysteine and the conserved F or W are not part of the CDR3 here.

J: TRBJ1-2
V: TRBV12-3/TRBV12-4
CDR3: ASTDLIGGTGYT

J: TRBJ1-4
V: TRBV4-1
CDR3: ASSQNLGAANEKLF

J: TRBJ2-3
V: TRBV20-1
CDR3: SARDFVDTEY

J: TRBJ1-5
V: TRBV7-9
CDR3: ASSSQGNQPQH

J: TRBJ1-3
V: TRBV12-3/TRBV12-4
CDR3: ASSRAGNTIY

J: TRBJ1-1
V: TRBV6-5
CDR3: ASSYRRQNTEAF

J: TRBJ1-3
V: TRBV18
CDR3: ASSSWTEGNTVY

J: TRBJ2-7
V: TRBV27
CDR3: ASSLSPLLAPYEQY

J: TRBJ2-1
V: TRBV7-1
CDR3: ASSSSGTNAYNEQF

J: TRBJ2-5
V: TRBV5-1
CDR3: ASRQGLQETQY

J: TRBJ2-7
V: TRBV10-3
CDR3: AISEQVYEQY

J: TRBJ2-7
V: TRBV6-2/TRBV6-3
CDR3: ASMGQGTYEQY

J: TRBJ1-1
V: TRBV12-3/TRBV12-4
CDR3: ASSLSGYTEAF

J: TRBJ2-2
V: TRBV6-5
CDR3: ASSYSKATITGELF

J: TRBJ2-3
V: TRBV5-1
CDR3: ASSRQDRVADTQY

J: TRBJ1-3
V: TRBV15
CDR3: ATSREGGRTLPSGNTIY

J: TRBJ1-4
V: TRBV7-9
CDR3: ASGAGDEKLF

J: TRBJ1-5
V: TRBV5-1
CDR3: ASSLSTGANQPQH

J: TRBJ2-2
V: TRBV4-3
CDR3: ASSQQRTSGKNTGELF

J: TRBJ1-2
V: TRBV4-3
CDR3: ASSQDNRINYGYT

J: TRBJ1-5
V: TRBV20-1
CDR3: SATRQVTDNQPQH

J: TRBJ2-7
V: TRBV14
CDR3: ASSQVRGEQY

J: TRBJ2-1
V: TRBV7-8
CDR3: ASSFSTRRNEQF

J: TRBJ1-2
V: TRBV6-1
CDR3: ASSPGTARGYGYT

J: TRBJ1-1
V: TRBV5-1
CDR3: ASSLYPGAGTEAF

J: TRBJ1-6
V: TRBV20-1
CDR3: SAHTGNSPLH

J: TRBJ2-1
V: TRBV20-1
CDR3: SAPNGWGSYNEQF

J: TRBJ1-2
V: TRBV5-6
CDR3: ASSSGPKGSGYT

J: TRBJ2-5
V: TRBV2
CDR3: ASRVAGSMETQY

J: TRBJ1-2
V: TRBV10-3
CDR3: AISEEERQGYT

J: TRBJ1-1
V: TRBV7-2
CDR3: ASSSPRQGNTEAF

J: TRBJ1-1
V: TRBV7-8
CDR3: ASSLGKGTEAF

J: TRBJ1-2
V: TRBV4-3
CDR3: ASSSGTGRYGYT